The present entry profiles one T cell receptor beta chain with its context. Its target is unknown. The isolated RNA, all of it, was reverse transcribed, so expressed TCRB transcripts were what got sequenced. Sequencing used immunoSEQ multiplex PCR; TCRdb keeps in-frame clones, though not all of them. The sample lists around 300,000 clones; about 15% were seen once. The source of the sample is a study of beta chain features in type 1 diabetes. The CDR3 is 19 residues long. Germline CDR1 is SEHNR and CDR2 is FQNEAQ (reference sequence). Trimming took off 3 bases at V and 1 base at J, with 22 bases between the two ends. Findings and limits, study-wide: All four CD4+ subsets of Type 1 diabetes patients contained TCRB CDR3s that were moderately but significantly shorter.

The receptor's source is a man aged 18 to 29 with type 1 diabetes. The chain has TRBV7-9 and TRBJ2-1; possibly TRBD1 for D (5 bases). Sequenced sample: naive CD4+ T cells from blood. Here the CDR3 reads CASSFDSGHNRYSYNEQFF. The CDR3 DNA reads TGTGCCAGCAGCTTCGATTCAGGACACAACCGATATTCCTACAATGAGCAGTTCTTC. Together with reference TRBV7-9 and TRBJ2-1, the CDR3 gives the full variable domain: DTGVSQNPRHKITKRGQNVTFRCDPISEHNRLYWYRQTLGQGPEFLTYFQNEAQLEKSRLLSDRFSAERPKGSFSTLEIQRTEQGDSAMYLCASSFDSGHNRYSYNEQFFGPGTRLTVL.